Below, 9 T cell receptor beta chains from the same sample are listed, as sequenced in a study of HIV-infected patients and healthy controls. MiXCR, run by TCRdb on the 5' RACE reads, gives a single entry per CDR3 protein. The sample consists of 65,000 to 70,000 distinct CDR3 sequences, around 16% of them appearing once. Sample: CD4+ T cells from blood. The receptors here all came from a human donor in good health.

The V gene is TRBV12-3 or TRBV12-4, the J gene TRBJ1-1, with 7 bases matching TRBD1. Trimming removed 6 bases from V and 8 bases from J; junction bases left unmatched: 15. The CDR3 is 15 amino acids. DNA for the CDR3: TGTGCCAGCAGACCCACAGGGGCGGGGGGTAGGGAAGCTTTCTTT. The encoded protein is CASRPTGAGGREAFF.

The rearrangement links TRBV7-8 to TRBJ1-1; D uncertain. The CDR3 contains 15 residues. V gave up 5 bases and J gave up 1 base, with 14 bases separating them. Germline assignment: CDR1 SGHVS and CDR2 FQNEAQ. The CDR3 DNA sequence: TGTGCCAGCAGCACCTCCAGAACGTCGAACACTGAAGCTTTCTTT. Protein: CASSTSRTSNTEAFF.

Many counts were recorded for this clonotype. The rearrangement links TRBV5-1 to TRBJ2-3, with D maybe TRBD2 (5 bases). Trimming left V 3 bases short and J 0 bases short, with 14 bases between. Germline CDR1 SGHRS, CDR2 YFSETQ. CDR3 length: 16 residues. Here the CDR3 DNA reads TGCGCCAGCAGCTGGGGTCCAGCGGCTAGCACAGATACGCAGTATTTT. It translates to CASSWGPAASTDTQYF.

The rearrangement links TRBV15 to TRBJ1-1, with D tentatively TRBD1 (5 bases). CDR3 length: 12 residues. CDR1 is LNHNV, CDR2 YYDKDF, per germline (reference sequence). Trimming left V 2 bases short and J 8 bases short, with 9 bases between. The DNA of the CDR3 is TGTGCCACCAGCAGACAACGACAGGAAGCTTTCTTT. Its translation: CATSRQRQEAFF.

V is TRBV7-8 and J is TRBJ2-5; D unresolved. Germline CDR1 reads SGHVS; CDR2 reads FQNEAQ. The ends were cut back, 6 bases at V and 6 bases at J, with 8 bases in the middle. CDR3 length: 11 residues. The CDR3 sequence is CASSRGKTQYF. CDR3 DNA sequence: TGTGCCAGCAGTAGAGGAAAGACCCAGTACTTC.

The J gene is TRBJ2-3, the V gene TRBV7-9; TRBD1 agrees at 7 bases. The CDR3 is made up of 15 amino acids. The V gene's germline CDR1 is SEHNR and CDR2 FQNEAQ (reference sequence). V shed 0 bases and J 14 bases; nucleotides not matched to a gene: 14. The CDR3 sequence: CASSLAGTDGHKGYF. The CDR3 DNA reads TGTGCCAGCAGCTTAGCCGGGACAGACGGGCATAAGGGGTATTTT.

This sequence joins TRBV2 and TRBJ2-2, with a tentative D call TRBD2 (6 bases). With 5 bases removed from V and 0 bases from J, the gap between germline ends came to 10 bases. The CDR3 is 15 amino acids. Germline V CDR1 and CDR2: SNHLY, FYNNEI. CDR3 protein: CASSPRTTNTGELFF. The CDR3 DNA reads TGTGCCAGCAGTCCCAGGACTACGAACACCGGGGAGCTGTTTTTT.

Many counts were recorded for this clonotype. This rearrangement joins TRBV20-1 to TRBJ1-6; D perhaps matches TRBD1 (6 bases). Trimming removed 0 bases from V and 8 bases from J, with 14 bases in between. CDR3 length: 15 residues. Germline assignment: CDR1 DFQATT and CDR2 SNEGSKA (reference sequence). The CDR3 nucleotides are TGCAGTGCTAGAGAAAACAGGGTCTCCTATTCACCCCTCCACTTT. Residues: CSARENRVSYSPLHF.

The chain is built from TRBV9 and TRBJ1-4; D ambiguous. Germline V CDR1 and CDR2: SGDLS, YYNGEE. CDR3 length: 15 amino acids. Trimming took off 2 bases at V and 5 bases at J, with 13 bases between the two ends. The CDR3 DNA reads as TGTGCCAGCAGCGTGGATCCTGGCCTCAATGAAAAACTGTTTTTT. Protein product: CASSVDPGLNEKLFF. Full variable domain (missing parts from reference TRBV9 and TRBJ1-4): DSGVTQTPKHLITATGQRVTLRCSPRSGDLSVYWYQQSLDQGLQFLIQYYNGEERAKGNILERFSAQQFPDLHSELNLSSLELGDSALYFCASSVDPGLNEKLFFGSGTQLSVL.